These 20 T cell receptor beta chains were all obtained from the same sample, sequenced in a study of blood T cell repertoires in COVID-19 (dated by TCRdb to 2018 to 2021). Receptor libraries were prepared by the immunoSEQ multiplex PCR assay. This immuneACCESS table, as held by TCRdb, lists in-frame sequences with V and J called but not all clones. Of the missing ones, under half trace to an unresolved V gene in checked studies; the others have no known cause. This sample lists about 140,000 clones; approximately 80% were detected once. The ten biggest clones cover 1.5% to 2% of the sample. Specimen: PBMCs or T cells enriched from blood (not recorded which). Receptors originate from a woman aged 18-30 years who had been exposed to COVID-19.

A few counts support this clone. J is TRBJ1-1 and V is TRBV2, with TRBD1 matching 7 bases. Unmatched junction bases numbered 5, after V lost 6 bases and J lost 1 base. The CDR3 totals 14 residues. The germline gives CDR1 SNHLY, CDR2 FYNNEI. As DNA, the CDR3 is TGTGCCAGCAGGAACAGGGGTGGGAACACTGAAGCTTTCTTT. This encodes CASRNRGGNTEAFF.

The rearrangement links TRBV30 to TRBJ1-5; D possibly corresponds to TRBD1 (5 bases). Trimming pared 2 bases from V and 6 bases from J, leaving 8 bases between. Germline V CDR1 and CDR2: GTSNPN, SVGIG (reference sequence). CDR3 length: 12 residues. The chain's CDR3 is CAWSWGGQPQHF. For the CDR3, the DNA is TGTGCCTGGAGTTGGGGGGGTCAGCCCCAGCATTTT.

As to this clone: Other DNA sequences in this specimen translate into the identical CDR3. The chain recombines TRBV5-1 with TRBJ2-5; tentatively, D is TRBD2 (5 bases). CDR1 and CDR2 (germline): SGHRS, YFSETQ. The CDR3 is made up of 13 amino acids. V lost 0 bases to trimming and J lost 4 bases, with 7 bases between them. CDR3 nucleotides: TGCGCCAGCAGCTTGGGAGGGAGAGAGACCCAGTACTTC. It codes for CASSLGGRETQYF. Full variable domain (outside the CDR3, taken from reference TRBV5-1 and TRBJ2-5): KAGVTQTPRYLIKTRGQQVTLSCSPISGHRSVSWYQQTPGQGLQFLFEYFSETQRNKGNFPGRFSGRQFSNSRSEMNVSTLELGDSALYLCASSLGGRETQYFGPGTRLLVL.

The rearrangement joins TRBV19 to TRBJ1-2, with 9 bases fitting TRBD1. The CDR3 spans 16 residues. Germline V gives CDR1 LNHDA, CDR2 SQIVND (reference sequence). Unmatched junction bases numbered 7, after V lost 4 bases and J lost 1 base. The CDR3 sequence is CASSTTTGQGNYGYTF. The CDR3 DNA is TGTGCCAGTAGTACAACCACGGGACAGGGTAACTATGGCTACACCTTC.

This clone turned up a few times. The identical CDR3 is also encoded by other nucleotide sequences in the sample. The chain employs TRBV7-3 and TRBJ2-3; tentative D call: TRBD2 (6 bases). This CDR3 comprises 14 residues. V gave up 5 bases and J gave up 0 bases, with 9 bases separating them. The germline CDR1 and CDR2 sequences are SGHTA and FQGTGA. The CDR3 sequence is CASSPGTSTDTQYF. Here the CDR3 DNA reads TGTGCCAGCAGCCCAGGGACTAGCACAGATACGCAGTATTTT.

This chain joins TRBV4-1 and TRBJ2-6; a weak D match, TRBD2 (6 bases). V was clipped by 1 base and J by 0 bases, with 16 bases between them. The CDR3 runs to 19 residues. Germline CDR1 MGHRA, CDR2 YSYEKL. The CDR3 here is CASSQVLAGSGSGANVLTF. CDR3 DNA: TGCGCCAGCAGCCAAGTGCTTGCAGGTAGCGGCTCTGGGGCCAACGTCCTGACTTTC.

The chain uses TRBV7-3 and TRBJ2-1, with 11 bases aligning to TRBD2. The CDR3 loop spans 15 amino acids. Trimming at V came to 6 bases and at J to 3 bases, leaving 4 bases not matched to a gene. Germline V gene data show CDR1 as SGHTA and CDR2 as FQGTGA. CDR3 bases: TGTGCCAGCAGTATAACTAGCGGGGGCTACAATGAGCAGTTCTTC. Its translation is CASSITSGGYNEQFF. The full variable domain, in which reference TRBV7-3 and TRBJ2-1 provide the parts outside the CDR3, is GAGVSQTPSNKVTEKGKYVELRCDPISGHTALYWYRQSLGQGPEFLIYFQGTGAADDSGLPNDRFFAVRPEGSVSTLKIQRTERGDSAVYLCASSITSGGYNEQFFGPGTRLTVL.

This chain uses TRBV15 with TRBJ2-7, with 9 positions matching TRBD2. CDR3 length: 17 residues. CDR1 LNHNV and CDR2 YYDKDF come from the germline V gene (reference sequence). The J segment lost 4 bases and the V segment lost 0 bases, leaving 10 bases of the junction unmatched. CDR3 sequence (DNA): TGTGCCACCAGCAGAGATCTGGGGCTAGCGGGAAGGTACGAGCAGTACTTC. The encoded protein is CATSRDLGLAGRYEQYF.

This clone was picked up one time. The chain has TRBV27 and TRBJ2-1; tentatively, D is TRBD2 (7 bases). This CDR3 spans 14 amino acids. Germline V gives CDR1 MNHEY, CDR2 SMNVEV (reference sequence). Trimming removed 6 bases from V and 8 bases from J, with 17 bases in between. CDR3 nucleotides: TGTGCCAGCAGCCCCCTATCGGGGGGCGATGAGCAGTTCTTC. It encodes CASSPLSGGDEQFF.

The chain has TRBV5-4 and TRBJ2-3, with 10 bases identical to TRBD1. CDR3 length: 17 residues. Germline-derived CDR1 and CDR2 are SGHNT and YYREEE (reference sequence). Unmatched junction bases numbered 10, after V lost 4 bases and J lost 2 bases. Here the CDR3 DNA reads TGTGCCAGCAGCCCTCAGGGGACAGGGGTCTTCACAGATACGCAGTATTTT. It translates to CASSPQGTGVFTDTQYF.

This clone was detected only a few times. The chain carries TRBV18 and TRBJ2-7; 9 bases map to TRBD2. Germline V gene data show CDR1 as KGHSH and CDR2 as LQKENI. V gave up 5 bases and J gave up 0 bases; unmatched junction bases: 5. The CDR3 consists of 15 residues. The CDR3 is CASSTSGSISYEQYF. CDR3 sequence (DNA): TGTGCCAGCTCAACTAGCGGGTCCATCTCCTACGAGCAGTACTTC.

This clone has only one observation. The CDR3 protein is CASSQGFGEKLFF. The CDR3 DNA reads as TGTGCCAGTAGCCAGGGGTTCGGTGAAAAACTGTTTTTT. The V call is TRBV19, the J call TRBJ1-4, with D tentatively TRBD1 (6 bases). Trimming shortened V by 6 bases and J by 7 bases, and 12 bases separated the two germline ends. CDR3 size: 13 residues. CDR1 is LNHDA, CDR2 SQIVND, per germline (reference sequence). The variable domain in full, with the rest retrieved from reference TRBV19 and TRBJ1-4, is DGGITQSPKYLFRKEGQNVTLSCEQNLNHDAMYWYRQDPGQGLRLIYYSQIVNDFQKGDIAEGYSVSREKKESFPLTVTSAQKNPTAFYLCASSQGFGEKLFFGSGTQLSVL.

This clone was seen repeatedly, ten times or more. The V gene is TRBV7-8, the J gene TRBJ2-1, with TRBD2 matching over 8 bases. Germline V gene data show CDR1 as SGHVS and CDR2 as FQNEAQ. This CDR3 spans 14 amino acids. V trimming: 4 bases; J trimming: 9 bases; junction bases outside the gene matches: 8. CDR3: CASSSGTSYVEQFF. In nucleotides, the CDR3 is TGTGCCAGCAGCTCCGGGACTAGTTACGTTGAGCAGTTCTTC.

The chain links TRBV19 to TRBJ2-7; 8 bases agree with TRBD1. Germline trimming cut 10 bases from V and 5 bases from J; bases unmatched to any gene: 16. There are 15 residues in the CDR3. Germline V gene lookup returns CDR1 LNHDA and CDR2 SQIVND (reference sequence). The CDR3, as DNA: TGTGCCACCTCAGAGATCAGGGGGCGCGGCGACGAGCAGTACTTC. Residues: CATSEIRGRGDEQYF.

The rearrangement links TRBV5-4 to TRBJ1-1; 11 positions agree with TRBD1. CDR3 size: 16 residues. The junction had 6 bases not matched to a gene; V was cut back by 0 bases and J by 5 bases. Looked up from germline, CDR1 is SGHNT and CDR2 is YYREEE (reference sequence). CDR3 sequence: CASSLDPGTGGTEAFF. In DNA form, the CDR3 reads TGTGCCAGCAGCTTGGACCCCGGGACAGGGGGGACTGAAGCTTTCTTT.

The gene calls are TRBV11-3 and TRBJ1-4; D gene uncertain. V was pared by 1 base and J by 3 bases, with 3 bases between. The CDR3 has 13 residues. Looked up from germline, CDR1 is SGHNT and CDR2 is YENEEA. The DNA for the CDR3 is TGTGCCAGCAGCTTAGCTCCTAATGAAAAACTGTTTTTT. This encodes CASSLAPNEKLFF. Complete variable domain (other parts from reference TRBV11-3 and TRBJ1-4): EAGVVQSPRYKIIEKKQPVAFWCNPISGHNTLYWYLQNLGQGPELLIRYENEEAVDDSQLPKDRFSAERLKGVDSTLKIQPAELGDSAVYLCASSLAPNEKLFFGSGTQLSVL.

This chain uses TRBV18 with TRBJ1-1; D may be TRBD1 (5 bases). This CDR3 has 16 residues. Germline V gives CDR1 KGHSH, CDR2 LQKENI. V was clipped by 0 bases and J by 0 bases, with 11 bases between them. The CDR3 region is CASSPPTGVMNTEAFF. CDR3 nucleotides: TGTGCCAGCTCACCACCAACGGGGGTTATGAACACTGAAGCTTTCTTT.

This chain uses TRBV13 with TRBJ2-1; 9 nucleotides align to TRBD2. The CDR3 has 14 amino acids. J gave up 5 bases and V 9 bases, and 8 bases lay outside the gene matches. The germline gives CDR1 PRHDT, CDR2 FYEKMQ (reference sequence). The CDR3 bases are TGTGCCAGTATAATAGCGGGAGTCAACAATGAGCAGTTCTTC. Protein product: CASIIAGVNNEQFF.

CDR3 sequence: CAWSVQGVGYTF. CDR3 DNA sequence: TGTGCCTGGAGTGTACAAGGGGTTGGCTACACCTTC. The chain joins TRBV30 to TRBJ1-2; D might be TRBD1 (5 bases). Germline CDR1 GTSNPN, CDR2 SVGIG (reference sequence). This CDR3 is built from 12 residues. The V gene lost 0 bases and the J gene lost 7 bases, with 9 bases spanning the gap.

The chain joins TRBV10-3 to TRBJ2-3; the D gene is possibly TRBD2 (6 bases). Trimming removed 6 bases from V and 2 bases from J, with 12 bases in between. CDR1 is ENHRY and CDR2 is SYGVKD in the germline V gene. The CDR3 extends over 14 amino acids. Here the CDR3 reads CAISLRDFTDTQYF. DNA for the CDR3: TGTGCCATCAGCCTCCGGGACTTCACAGATACGCAGTATTTT.